The entry below describes one TCR beta chain. No antigen is known for it. The sample is drawn from a study of cytomegalovirus exposure and HLA in healthy donors. V dropped 4 bases and J dropped 4 bases, with 13 bases sitting between them. The germline V gene encodes CDR1 WSHSY and CDR2 SAAADI. CDR3 length: 14 amino acids. Whole-study results and caveats: The study flagged fewer than 200 TCR beta chains as cytomegalovirus-associated. Earlier analysis found most TCR beta V segments productive about 87% or about 30% of the time.

PCR employed 60 Vbeta and 13 Jbeta primers. Data came from immunoSEQ multiplex PCR; TCRdb stores just in-frame clones and leaves some out. The sample consists of about 60,000 clones, 60% to 80% of them appearing once. This sequence was found in a middle-aged woman in good health and CMV-seropositive. The rearrangement joins TRBV10-2 to TRBJ1-1; D gene unclear. The sample comprised PBMCs. DNA of the CDR3: TGCGCCAGCAGTGTAAGTTTGGTGAGCACTGAAGCTTTCTTT. Translation: CASSVSLVSTEAFF.